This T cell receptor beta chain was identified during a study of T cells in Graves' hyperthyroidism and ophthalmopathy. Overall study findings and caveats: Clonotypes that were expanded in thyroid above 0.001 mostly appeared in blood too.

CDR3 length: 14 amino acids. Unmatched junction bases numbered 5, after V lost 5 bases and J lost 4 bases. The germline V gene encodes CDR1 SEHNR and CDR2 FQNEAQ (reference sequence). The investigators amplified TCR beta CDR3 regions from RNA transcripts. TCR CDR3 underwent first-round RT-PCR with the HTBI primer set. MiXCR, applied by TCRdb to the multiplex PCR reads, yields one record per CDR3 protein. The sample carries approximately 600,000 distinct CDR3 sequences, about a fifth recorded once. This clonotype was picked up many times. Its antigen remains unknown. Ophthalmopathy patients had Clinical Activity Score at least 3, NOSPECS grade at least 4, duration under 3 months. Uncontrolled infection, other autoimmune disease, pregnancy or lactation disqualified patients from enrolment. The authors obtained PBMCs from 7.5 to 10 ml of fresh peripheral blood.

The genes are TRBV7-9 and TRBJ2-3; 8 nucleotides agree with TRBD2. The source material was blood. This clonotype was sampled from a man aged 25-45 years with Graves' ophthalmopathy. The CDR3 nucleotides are TGTGCCAGCAGCCCGAGCGGGAGTTCAGATACGCAGTATTTT. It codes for CASSPSGSSDTQYF.